The subject of this entry is one T cell receptor beta chain. The antigen is unknown. This CDR3 is 15 amino acids long. Germline lookup yields CDR1 KGHSH and CDR2 LQKENI. The germline V and J ends were trimmed by 3 bases and 1 base, with 12 bases remaining between them. The PCR ran on 60 Vbeta and 13 Jbeta primers. Assay: immunoSEQ multiplex PCR; the TCRdb copy retains only in-frame clones and omits some. This repertoire includes approximately 50,000 clones. These data are taken from a study of cytomegalovirus exposure and HLA in healthy donors. Study overall: Unique TCRs from HLA-typed donors, 65 million to 85 million of them, were held in an early data release.

Study observations and caveats: Testing in vitro showed a few CMV-associated chains specific for CMV antigens. The presence/absence work took it that sequencing depth was about the same across donors. As immune exposure information, only CMV serostatus was available.

Specimen: PBMCs. J is TRBJ1-1 and V is TRBV18, with D maybe TRBD1 (5 bases). This clonotype was obtained from a male donor in good health and CMV-seronegative. CDR3 region: CASSPLGQKNTEAFF. The CDR3 nucleotides read TGTGCCAGCTCACCCCTCGGACAAAAGAACACTGAAGCTTTCTTT.